Presented here are 23 T cell receptor beta chains from one specimen sequenced in a study of cytomegalovirus exposure and HLA in healthy donors. Amplification used 60 Vbeta primers and 13 Jbeta primers. Method: immunoSEQ multiplex PCR; TCRdb's copy keeps in-frame clones and lacks some. Of under 70,000 clones in the sample, approximately 67% are singletons; the top ten hold about 2%. The sample taken for sequencing was PBMCs. These receptors originate from a woman younger than 45 in good health and CMV-seronegative.

The chain couples TRBV11-2 to TRBJ2-2; D is ambiguous. CDR1 and CDR2 from the germline V gene are SGHAT and FQNNGV. CDR3 size: 12 residues. Trimming cost V 5 bases and J 2 bases, with 3 bases left between them. This CDR3 reads CASSLNTGELFF. The CDR3 DNA reads as TGTGCCAGCAGCCTCAACACCGGGGAGCTGTTTTTT.

The chain carries TRBV4-2 and TRBJ1-1; TRBD1 matches at 11 bases. This CDR3 has 15 residues. The V and J ends lost 1 base and 5 bases, in that order; junction bases with no gene match: 3. In germline, CDR1 is LGHNA, CDR2 YNFKEQ. The CDR3 here is CASSQAGTGGTEAFF. For the CDR3, the DNA is TGTGCCAGCAGCCAAGCCGGGACAGGGGGAACTGAAGCTTTCTTT.

This chain connects TRBV6-9 to TRBJ1-2; D may be TRBD1 (6 bases). Trimming removed 6 bases from V and 5 bases from J, with 13 bases in between. Per germline, CDR1 MNHGY and CDR2 SVAAGI. The CDR3 runs to 13 residues. The CDR3 nucleotides read TGTGCCAGCAGCCTGACAGGAGGTTATGGCTACACCTTC. This sequence encodes CASSLTGGYGYTF.

The chain has TRBV7-9 and TRBJ1-2; weak D call: TRBD1 (6 bases). CDR1 and CDR2 from the germline V gene are SEHNR and FQNEAQ (reference sequence). There are 11 residues in the CDR3. The CDR3 reads CITGSNYGYTF. In DNA, the CDR3 is TGTATTACAGGGTCGAACTATGGCTACACCTTC.

The chain employs TRBV7-9 and TRBJ2-5; no firm D call. The J call may be faulty, since TRBJ2-7 better matches the DNA end. This CDR3 has 15 residues. Germline loops: CDR1 SEHNR, CDR2 FQNEAQ (reference sequence). The CDR3 nucleotides read TGTGCCAGCAGCTTAATCGGCGACAAAGAGTACGAGCAGTACTTC. Protein: CASSLIGDKEYEQYF.

The chain joins TRBV5-6 to TRBJ2-5, with TRBD1 identical over 8 bases. In germline, CDR1 is SGHDT, CDR2 YYEEEE. Trimming cost V 5 bases and J 7 bases; bases outside gene matches: 10. This CDR3 comprises 14 residues. The CDR3 spells CASRKRTGIGTQYF. CDR3 coding DNA: TGTGCCAGCAGAAAAAGGACAGGGATCGGGACCCAGTACTTC.

The rearrangement joins TRBV19 to TRBJ1-1; 8 positions agree with TRBD1. Per germline, CDR1 LNHDA and CDR2 SQIVND (reference sequence). V lost 5 bases, J lost 5 bases, and 10 bases stayed unmatched. The CDR3 is made up of 15 amino acids. The CDR3: CASSADRAIGTEAFF. CDR3 bases: TGTGCCAGTAGTGCGGACAGGGCTATCGGGACTGAAGCTTTCTTT.

The CDR3 nucleotides read TGTGCCAGCAGTCGGGGGGGAACCACTGAAGCTTTCTTT. Translating gives CASSRGGTTEAFF. The chain carries TRBV6-1 and TRBJ1-1, with a possible D match to TRBD1 (5 bases). The CDR3 runs 13 residues. Germline V gene data show CDR1 as MNHNS and CDR2 as SASEGT. Trimming took off 5 bases at V and 4 bases at J, with 11 bases between the two ends.

This clone turned up a few times. The chain uses TRBV28 and TRBJ1-1, with unresolved D. Germline assignment: CDR1 MDHEN and CDR2 SYDVKM. The CDR3 consists of 14 residues. V lost 5 bases, J lost 2 bases, and 12 bases lay in between. CDR3 residues: CASSPPPKNTEAFF. The CDR3 nucleotides read TGTGCCAGCAGTCCCCCCCCAAAAAACACTGAAGCTTTCTTT.

The CDR3 loop reads CASSQGGAGAFGTQYF. CDR3 in DNA: TGTGCCAGCAGCCAGGGGGGAGCGGGGGCCTTCGGTACGCAGTATTTT. The rearrangement uses TRBV7-6 and TRBJ2-3, with D perhaps TRBD2 (8 bases). Germline-derived CDR1 and CDR2 are SGHVS and FNYEAQ. The CDR3 runs to 16 residues. The V and J ends lost 5 bases and 8 bases respectively, with 23 bases between them.

This rearrangement joins TRBV19 to TRBJ2-2; 7 positions match TRBD2. V gave up 8 bases and J gave up 6 bases; unmatched junction bases: 6. The CDR3 runs 13 residues. Germline V gene data show CDR1 as LNHDA and CDR2 as SQIVND (reference sequence). The CDR3 sequence: CASVAGLPGELFF. CDR3 in DNA: TGTGCCAGTGTAGCGGGCCTGCCCGGGGAGCTGTTTTTT.

J is TRBJ2-1 and V is TRBV10-3, with 11 bases lining up with TRBD2. The V segment lost 6 bases and the J segment 5 bases; nucleotides outside the gene matches: 6. This CDR3 has 15 residues. The germline V gene has CDR1 ENHRY and CDR2 SYGVKD. DNA for the CDR3: TGTGCCATCAGCGCGACTAGCGGGGTCGACAATGAGCAGTTCTTC. Translated: CAISATSGVDNEQFF.

V gene TRBV11-2 combines with J gene TRBJ2-3, with a tentative D call TRBD1 (6 bases). The CDR3 contains 16 residues. V lost 5 bases and J 6 bases, leaving 21 bases between the germline ends. Looked up from germline, CDR1 is SGHAT and CDR2 is FQNNGV. The CDR3 spells CASSPRGTGKADTQYF. The CDR3 coding sequence is TGTGCCAGCAGCCCCAGGGGTACAGGGAAGGCGGATACGCAGTATTTT.

The J gene is TRBJ2-2, the V gene TRBV4-1, with a possible D match to TRBD1 (5 bases). The germline V and J ends were trimmed by 1 base and 0 bases, with 12 bases remaining between them. Germline V gene lookup returns CDR1 MGHRA and CDR2 YSYEKL. The CDR3 is made up of 17 amino acids. The CDR3 DNA is TGCGCCAGCAGCCAAGTAGGGGCAGGGACGAACACCGGGGAGCTGTTTTTT. As protein: CASSQVGAGTNTGELFF.

This clone came up many times. This chain joins TRBV6-5 and TRBJ1-1; 8 nucleotides agree with TRBD1. V gave up 5 bases and J gave up 5 bases; unmatched junction bases: 4. Germline lookup yields CDR1 MNHEY and CDR2 SVGAGI. The CDR3 has 13 amino acids. The CDR3 DNA sequence: TGTGCCAGCAGTACTCAGGGGGCAACTGAAGCTTTCTTT. It encodes CASSTQGATEAFF.

The CDR3 loop reads CASSSSGGTVGDFGNEQFF. As DNA, the CDR3 is TGTGCCAGCAGCTCCTCAGGGGGGACAGTTGGGGACTTTGGCAATGAGCAGTTCTTC. The V and J genes are TRBV7-9 and TRBJ2-1, with D possibly matching TRBD1 (7 bases). Trimming removed 4 bases at V and 6 bases at J, with 28 bases between. The CDR3 covers 19 residues. CDR1 and CDR2 (germline): SEHNR, FQNEAQ (reference sequence).

The V call is TRBV30, the J call TRBJ1-1; 8 nucleotides agree with TRBD1. The germline CDR1 and CDR2 sequences are GTSNPN and SVGIG (reference sequence). The CDR3 is made up of 14 amino acids. Trimming at V came to 6 bases and at J to 1 base, leaving 7 bases not matched to a gene. The DNA for the CDR3 is TGTGCCTGCCACCCCGGGACAGGGAACACTGAAGCTTTCTTT. Its protein product is CACHPGTGNTEAFF.

This clone was observed a few times. A much larger clone lies one base from this, so it may be a read error. Additional DNA sequences in this sample encode the identical CDR3. V and J are TRBV7-6 and TRBJ1-6; weak D call: TRBD1 (5 bases). CDR1 is SGHVS, CDR2 FNYEAQ, per germline. The CDR3 totals 15 residues. With 0 bases removed from V and 10 bases from J, the gap between germline ends came to 13 bases. The CDR3 here is CASSLAGREGSPLHF. CDR3 DNA sequence: TGTGCCAGCAGCTTAGCGGGGCGGGAAGGATCACCCCTCCACTTT.

This chain uses TRBV11-2 with TRBJ1-1; D may be TRBD1 (6 bases). V lost 5 bases and J lost 9, with 16 bases in between. The CDR3 covers 13 residues. Germline CDR1 reads SGHAT; CDR2 reads FQNNGV. CDR3 in amino acids: CASSTSQGTQAFF. CDR3 nucleotides: TGTGCCAGCAGCACCTCCCAGGGGACGCAAGCTTTCTTT.

The chain links TRBV5-5 to TRBJ2-3; tentatively, D is TRBD1 (5 bases). The CDR3 sequence is 14 residues long. Trimming took 4 bases from V and 2 from J, leaving 11 bases between them. The germline gives CDR1 SGHKS, CDR2 YYEKEE (reference sequence). The CDR3 loop reads CASSTLTVTDTQYF. The CDR3 bases are TGTGCCAGCAGCACTCTGACAGTCACAGATACGCAGTATTTT.

The genes are TRBV4-1 and TRBJ1-1; D is perhaps TRBD1 (6 bases). CDR1 MGHRA and CDR2 YSYEKL come from the germline V gene. This CDR3 has 15 residues. Trimming took 0 bases from V and 4 from J, leaving 12 bases between them. DNA for the CDR3: TGCGCCAGCAGCCAAGATCGAAAAGGGGGCACTGAAGCTTTCTTT. The encoded protein is CASSQDRKGGTEAFF.

The rearrangement joins TRBV10-3 to TRBJ1-1; no definite D call. The V end was cut by 3 bases, the J end by 3 bases, with 8 bases between. CDR3 length: 13 amino acids. The germline V gene encodes CDR1 ENHRY and CDR2 SYGVKD. The CDR3 sequence: CAISDKGDTEAFF. CDR3 DNA: TGTGCCATCAGTGATAAGGGAGACACTGAAGCTTTCTTT.

The chain recombines TRBV27 with TRBJ1-2; 8 bases are shared with TRBD1. V was clipped by 5 bases and J by 4 bases; unmatched bases: 6. From germline, CDR1 is MNHEY and CDR2 SMNVEV (reference sequence). The CDR3 extends over 14 amino acids. The CDR3 is CASSKTTGAYGYTF. The DNA of the CDR3 is TGTGCCAGCAGTAAAACGACAGGGGCCTATGGCTACACCTTC.